The clone carrying this TCR beta chain occurred once. Through a sample-barcoded 5' primer and a J-beta primer mix, a second PCR was run for about 6 to 11 cycles. TCRdb ran MiXCR on the 5' RACE reads and lists one entry per CDR3 protein. The sample consists of under 700,000 distinct CDR3 sequences, nearly 25% of them appearing once. This sample stems from a study of blood T cells in healthy people across ages. Germline V gene sequence: CDR1 MNHEY, CDR2 SVGAGI. The CDR3 runs to 13 residues. The trim removed 8 bases at V and 3 bases at J, leaving 6 bases unmatched. This sample was shared with a second study, whose subject was T cells of mothers and their children. As that study records: Researchers put all of the extracted RNA into cDNA synthesis, using approximately 1.5 ug per 15 ul. Each child gave approximately 2.8 million TCR beta CDR3 reads (each mother, over 10 million).

Input material: blood. The chain combines TRBV6-5 with TRBJ2-7; 8 positions match TRBD2. The clonotype originates from a boy aged 5-17 years in good health. The CDR3 coding sequence is TGTGCCAGCCTTCGGACTAGCAGCTACGAGCAGTACTTC. As protein: CASLRTSSYEQYF.